These T cell receptor beta chains were read from a single sample in a study of T cells in localized non-small cell lung cancer. TCRdb keeps only in-frame clones here, not all; method: immunoSEQ multiplex PCR. Of 25,000 to 40,000 clones listed, around 80% are singletons. Material: peripheral blood, obtained before any cancer treatment. All receptors come from a male donor aged 60 or over with stage III squamous cell lung carcinoma. Both conserved end residues are part of each CDR3. The order of the fields is clone size, J gene, D gene, V gene, CDR3 protein, CDR3 DNA. The D gene is left open where the match is weak. Size values are once, few and many counts, or a class for expanded clones, and some rows have none.

abundance: .
j_gene: TRBJ2-1
d_gene: TRBD2
v_gene: TRBV10-3
CDR3aa: CATGLAGEDEQFF
CDR3nt: TGTGCCACCGGACTAGCGGGAGAGGATGAGCAGTTCTTC

abundance: .
j_gene: TRBJ1-2
d_gene: .
v_gene: TRBV6-6
CDR3aa: CAISEVLAGYTF
CDR3nt: TGTGCCATCAGTGAGGTACTAGCTGGCTACACCTTC

abundance: .
j_gene: TRBJ2-7
d_gene: .
v_gene: TRBV9
CDR3aa: CASSVGQTGYEQYF
CDR3nt: TGTGCCAGCAGCGTAGGACAGACTGGTTACGAGCAGTACTTC

abundance: medium-sized
j_gene: TRBJ1-5
d_gene: .
v_gene: TRBV6-1
CDR3aa: CASSAAQGNQPQHF
CDR3nt: TGTGCCAGCAGTGCCGCTCAGGGGAATCAGCCCCAGCATTTT

abundance: large
j_gene: TRBJ1-2
d_gene: .
v_gene: TRBV30
CDR3aa: CAWSVQRTAFDGYTF
CDR3nt: TGTGCCTGGAGTGTACAAAGGACAGCCTTCGATGGCTACACCTTC

abundance: .
j_gene: TRBJ1-2
d_gene: .
v_gene: TRBV27
CDR3aa: CASSSEAGGVDYGYTF
CDR3nt: TGTGCCAGCAGTTCCGAAGCGGGGGGCGTTGACTATGGCTACACCTTC

abundance: .
j_gene: TRBJ1-2
d_gene: .
v_gene: TRBV7-2
CDR3aa: CASQYEVGGRGYTF
CDR3nt: TGTGCCAGCCAGTACGAGGTCGGCGGGCGAGGCTACACCTTC

abundance: .
j_gene: TRBJ2-2
d_gene: TRBD1
v_gene: TRBV10-1
CDR3aa: CAPRTYPGTENTGELFF
CDR3nt: TGCGCTCCCAGGACTTACCCCGGGACAGAAAACACCGGGGAGCTGTTTTTT

abundance: .
j_gene: TRBJ1-4
d_gene: TRBD1
v_gene: TRBV18
CDR3aa: CASSPPGTAGEKLFF
CDR3nt: TGTGCCAGCTCACCACCGGGGACAGCAGGCGAAAAACTGTTTTTT

abundance: once
j_gene: TRBJ2-3
d_gene: .
v_gene: TRBV7-6
CDR3aa: CASSLAMGDTQYF
CDR3nt: TGTGCCAGCAGCTTAGCGATGGGGGATACGCAGTATTTT

abundance: .
j_gene: TRBJ1-2
d_gene: TRBD1
v_gene: TRBV11-2
CDR3aa: CASKGQGYYGYTF
CDR3nt: TGTGCCAGCAAAGGACAGGGGTACTATGGCTACACCTTC

abundance: .
j_gene: TRBJ2-7
d_gene: .
v_gene: TRBV7-6
CDR3aa: CASSLGELVYEQYF
CDR3nt: TGTGCCAGCAGCTTAGGGGAACTAGTTTACGAGCAGTACTTC

abundance: .
j_gene: TRBJ2-1
d_gene: .
v_gene: TRBV11-2
CDR3aa: CASSLVGPHNEQFF
CDR3nt: TGTGCCAGCAGCTTAGTAGGGCCCCACAATGAGCAGTTCTTC

abundance: few
j_gene: TRBJ2-5
d_gene: TRBD1
v_gene: TRBV19
CDR3aa: CASSIQGAETQYF
CDR3nt: TGTGCCAGTAGTATCCAGGGGGCTGAGACCCAGTACTTC